The 32 T cell receptor beta chains in this list originate from one sample, sequenced in a study of blood T cell repertoires in COVID-19. The method was immunoSEQ multiplex PCR; TCRdb's version includes in-frame clones alone and lacks a portion of them. Here the sample spans about 270,000 clones, about 87% being singletons. The sequencing input was PBMCs or T cells enriched from blood (not recorded which). Every receptor here comes from a woman in her forties or fifties who had recovered from COVID-19.

The chain employs TRBV5-4 and TRBJ1-4, with D unresolved. CDR3 length: 16 residues. Trimming pared 0 bases from V and 8 bases from J, leaving 17 bases between. Germline V lookup: CDR1 SGHNT, CDR2 YYREEE (reference sequence). The CDR3 nucleotides read TGTGCCAGCAGCTTGGGTAACGCCCAAAGCGGGGAAAAACTGTTTTTT. Translation gives CASSLGNAQSGEKLFF.

This clone appeared once. This chain joins TRBV28 and TRBJ1-2; D may be TRBD1 (6 bases). V gave up 4 bases and J gave up 4 bases, with 22 bases separating them. The CDR3 sequence is 17 residues long. Germline V CDR1 and CDR2: MDHEN, SYDVKM. In DNA, the CDR3 is TGTGCCAGCAGTTACCGGGACACTAATCCGCCCTTCTATGGCTACACCTTC. It codes for CASSYRDTNPPFYGYTF.

The gene calls are TRBV28 and TRBJ1-3, with D uncertain. V dropped 6 bases and J dropped 0 bases, with 12 bases sitting between them. Germline V gene lookup returns CDR1 MDHEN and CDR2 SYDVKM. The CDR3 consists of 15 residues. The chain's CDR3 is CASRDTLLSGNTIYF. The CDR3 nucleotides are TGTGCCAGCAGAGACACGTTACTCTCTGGAAACACCATATATTTT.

V and J are TRBV5-4 and TRBJ2-5; no firm D call. This CDR3 spans 15 amino acids. Trimming stripped 2 bases from V and 3 bases from J, with 14 bases between. From germline, CDR1 is SGHNT and CDR2 YYREEE (reference sequence). The CDR3 is CASSFVRNTKETQYF. In DNA, the CDR3 is TGTGCCAGCAGCTTCGTCCGTAACACTAAAGAGACCCAGTACTTC.

A few counts support this clone. The rearrangement joins TRBV10-3 to TRBJ1-4; D is possibly TRBD1 (5 bases). The CDR3 sequence is 14 residues long. Germline CDR1 ENHRY, CDR2 SYGVKD. Trimming stripped 10 bases from V and 9 bases from J, with 21 bases between. DNA of the CDR3: TGTGCCAGGGGGGTAGGGGCCGGTGGCAAAAAACTGTTTTTT. It encodes CARGVGAGGKKLFF.

The chain recombines TRBV9 with TRBJ2-2, with D possibly being TRBD1 (6 bases). V lost 0 bases and J lost 6, with 9 bases in between. This CDR3 has 14 amino acids. CDR1 is SGDLS and CDR2 is YYNGEE in the germline V gene. The CDR3 here is CASSVAGVSGELFF. CDR3 DNA sequence: TGTGCCAGCAGCGTAGCAGGGGTGTCCGGGGAGCTGTTTTTT.

The gene calls are TRBV11-2 and TRBJ1-2; 7 bases map to TRBD1. Per the germline V gene, CDR1 is SGHAT and CDR2 is FQNNGV. There are 14 residues in the CDR3. The J segment lost 0 bases and the V segment lost 3 bases, leaving 1 base of the junction unmatched. In nucleotides, the CDR3 is TGTGCCAGCAGCTTGGGACAGACTAACTATGGCTACACCTTC. Its translation is CASSLGQTNYGYTF. Full variable domain (missing parts from reference TRBV11-2 and TRBJ1-2): EAGVAQSPRYKIIEKRQSVAFWCNPISGHATLYWYQQILGQGPKLLIQFQNNGVVDDSQLPKDRFSAERLKGVDSTLKIQPAKLEDSAVYLCASSLGQTNYGYTFGSGTRLTVV.

About this clone itself: Other DNA sequences in this sample translate to the same CDR3. The chain uses TRBV15 and TRBJ1-5; D is perhaps TRBD1 (6 bases). The V and J ends lost 3 bases and 7 bases respectively, with 10 bases between them. Germline V gene sequence: CDR1 LNHNV, CDR2 YYDKDF (reference sequence). The CDR3 runs 13 residues. The CDR3 sequence is CATSRSQGQPQHF. CDR3 coding DNA: TGTGCCACCAGCAGGTCACAGGGCCAGCCCCAGCATTTT.

The chain combines TRBV2 with TRBJ2-1; the match to TRBD1 covers 7 bases. This CDR3 region has 13 residues. After removal of 7 bases from V and 5 bases from J, the junction contained 5 bases not matched to a gene. Looked up from germline, CDR1 is SNHLY and CDR2 is FYNNEI. CDR3 residues: CASIRDRDNEQFF. The CDR3 DNA reads TGTGCCAGCATCCGGGACAGAGACAATGAGCAGTTCTTC.

The V and J genes are TRBV7-2 and TRBJ2-3; TRBD2 matches at 10 bases. The V segment lost 1 base and the J segment 6 bases; nucleotides outside the gene matches: 4. CDR3 size: 15 residues. The germline V gene encodes CDR1 SGHTA and CDR2 FQGNSA. The CDR3 DNA sequence: TGTGCCAGCAGCTTAGGCCTAGCGGGAGCGGATACGCAGTATTTT. Its protein product is CASSLGLAGADTQYF.

This chain links TRBV11-3 with TRBJ2-3; 7 bases fit TRBD1. This CDR3 is 14 amino acids long. The germline V gene encodes CDR1 SGHNT and CDR2 YENEEA. The V and J ends lost 5 bases and 5 bases, in that order; junction bases with no gene match: 7. The CDR3 nucleotides read TGTGCCAGCAGCGAGGGGACAGTCGGAGATACGCAGTATTTT. Translating it yields CASSEGTVGDTQYF.

The gene calls are TRBV3-1 (or the pseudogene TRBV3-2) and TRBJ2-7, with 7 bases lining up with TRBD2. V was pared by 0 bases and J by 5 bases, with 7 bases of the junction left unmatched. The CDR3 covers 15 residues. The germline V gene has CDR1 LGHDT and CDR2 YNNKEL (reference sequence). The CDR3 DNA sequence: TGTGCCAGCAGCCAAGACGCGGGAGTGATCCACGAGCAGTACTTC. Residues: CASSQDAGVIHEQYF.

This chain connects TRBV27 to TRBJ1-5; D unresolved. The CDR3 runs 16 residues. Germline CDR1 reads MNHEY; CDR2 reads SMNVEV (reference sequence). The V and J ends lost 6 bases and 0 bases respectively, with 15 bases between them. The DNA of the CDR3 is TGTGCCAGCAGCGCCAACTCCTGGTATAGCAATCAGCCCCAGCATTTT. Translating it yields CASSANSWYSNQPQHF.

The J gene is TRBJ1-1, the V gene TRBV5-1, with unresolved D. The CDR3 covers 13 residues. Trimming pared 2 bases from V and 8 bases from J, leaving 13 bases between. Looked up from germline, CDR1 is SGHRS and CDR2 is YFSETQ. CDR3 in amino acids: CASSFYGREEAFF. The CDR3 DNA reads as TGCGCCAGCAGCTTTTACGGCCGGGAGGAAGCTTTCTTT. Full variable domain (outside the CDR3, taken from reference TRBV5-1 and TRBJ1-1): KAGVTQTPRYLIKTRGQQVTLSCSPISGHRSVSWYQQTPGQGLQFLFEYFSETQRNKGNFPGRFSGRQFSNSRSEMNVSTLELGDSALYLCASSFYGREEAFFGQGTRLTVV.

Here the CDR3 DNA reads TGTGCCAGCAGCCTCCCTAGGGGATTTGGAAACACCATATATTTT. It is translated as CASSLPRGFGNTIYF. The V call is TRBV28, the J call TRBJ1-3; maybe TRBD1 (5 bases). Germline lookup yields CDR1 MDHEN and CDR2 SYDVKM. The CDR3 contains 15 residues. Trimming shortened V by 6 bases and J by 3 bases, and 15 bases separated the two germline ends.

The V and J genes are TRBV18 and TRBJ2-1, with 12 bases lining up with TRBD2. CDR3 length: 15 amino acids. Germline lookup yields CDR1 KGHSH and CDR2 LQKENI. After removal of 3 bases from V and 10 bases from J, the junction contained 7 bases not matched to a gene. DNA for the CDR3: TGTGCCAGCTCACCTTCGGGACTAGCGGGCGGGGAGCAGTTCTTC. Residues: CASSPSGLAGGEQFF.

The chain employs TRBV7-2 and TRBJ1-4, with TRBD1 as a possible D gene (6 bases). This CDR3 comprises 13 residues. Germline-derived CDR1 and CDR2 are SGHTA and FQGNSA. Trimming took 1 base from V and 13 from J, leaving 13 bases between them. The CDR3 loop is CASSLGPTDRLFF. As DNA, the CDR3 is TGTGCCAGCAGCTTAGGGCCGACGGACAGACTGTTTTTT.

This chain uses TRBV28 with TRBJ2-3, with D possibly matching TRBD2 (5 bases). This CDR3 is built from 13 residues. V lost 5 bases and J lost 11, with 17 bases in between. CDR1 and CDR2 (germline): MDHEN, SYDVKM. The CDR3 coding sequence is TGTGCCAGCAGTCTCACCTCTAGCAGAGGGCAGTATTTT. It yields the protein CASSLTSSRGQYF.

J is TRBJ1-4 and V is TRBV11-2, with D unresolved. The CDR3 runs 15 residues. V was cut by 1 base and J by 7 bases, with 13 bases left in between. Germline V CDR1 and CDR2: SGHAT, FQNNGV. CDR3 DNA: TGTGCCAGCAGCTTAGGGAGGGCAGGCGGTGAAAAACTGTTTTTT. This translates into CASSLGRAGGEKLFF.

J is TRBJ2-2 and V is TRBV5-6, with 13 bases lining up with TRBD2. V dropped 7 bases and J dropped 5; count of bases not matched to a gene: 8. CDR1 SGHDT and CDR2 YYEEEE come from the germline V gene. This CDR3 has 16 residues. The CDR3: CASHDVTSGRTGELFF. The CDR3 nucleotides are TGTGCCAGCCATGACGTGACTAGCGGGAGGACCGGGGAGCTGTTTTTT.

The chain recombines TRBV7-9 with TRBJ2-1; 8 bases fit TRBD2. Germline V gene sequence: CDR1 SEHNR, CDR2 FQNEAQ (reference sequence). The CDR3 is 15 amino acids. J gave up 6 bases and V 3 bases, and 7 bases lay outside the gene matches. In DNA form, the CDR3 reads TGTGCCAGCAGCTTCCAGCGGGAGTTGGTCAATGAGCAGTTCTTC. Residues: CASSFQRELVNEQFF. Full variable domain (outside the CDR3, taken from reference TRBV7-9 and TRBJ2-1): DTGVSQNPRHKITKRGQNVTFRCDPISEHNRLYWYRQTLGQGPEFLTYFQNEAQLEKSRLLSDRFSAERPKGSFSTLEIQRTEQGDSAMYLCASSFQRELVNEQFFGPGTRLTVL.

The chain links TRBV3-1 (or the pseudogene TRBV3-2) to TRBJ1-1; D perhaps matches TRBD1 (6 bases). Between the trimmed V and J ends, which lost 1 base and 5 bases, there was a span of 11 bases. CDR3 length: 14 amino acids. Germline CDR1 reads LGHDT; CDR2 reads YNNKEL (reference sequence). The DNA of the CDR3 is TGTGCCAGCAGCCAAGTCAGGGGTGGGACTGAAGCTTTCTTT. Residues: CASSQVRGGTEAFF.

The chain has TRBV30 and TRBJ2-2, with 10 bases matching TRBD2. In germline, CDR1 is GTSNPN, CDR2 SVGIG (reference sequence). The V segment lost 0 bases and the J segment 5 bases; nucleotides outside the gene matches: 6. This CDR3 comprises 16 residues. CDR3 sequence: CAWSVQVTSGTGELFF. The CDR3 coding sequence is TGTGCCTGGAGTGTACAGGTGACTAGCGGGACCGGGGAGCTGTTTTTT.

CDR3 sequence: CASSVGGGQPQHF. CDR3 coding DNA: TGTGCCAGCAGTGTTGGGGGGGGTCAGCCCCAGCATTTT. The genes are TRBV2 and TRBJ1-5, with TRBD1 as a possible D gene (5 bases). Trimming removed 4 bases from V and 6 bases from J, with 10 bases in between. CDR1 and CDR2 from the germline V gene are SNHLY and FYNNEI. The CDR3 loop spans 13 amino acids.

This clone was observed a handful of times. The chain uses TRBV11-2 and TRBJ2-7, with 8 positions matching TRBD1. The CDR3 runs to 17 residues. Unmatched junction bases numbered 15, after V lost 4 bases and J lost 4 bases. The germline V gene encodes CDR1 SGHAT and CDR2 FQNNGV. As DNA, the CDR3 is TGTGCCAGCAGCTCCACTCATAGGGGGGACAGGCCATACGAGCAGTACTTC. It codes for CASSSTHRGDRPYEQYF.

This chain joins TRBV24-1 and TRBJ2-5; 10 bases map to TRBD2. Germline CDR1 KGHDR, CDR2 SFDVKD. The V and J ends lost 3 bases and 5 bases, in that order; junction bases with no gene match: 8. The CDR3 consists of 16 residues. Here the CDR3 reads CATSDASGSVRETQYF. The CDR3 coding sequence is TGTGCCACCAGTGATGCTAGCGGGAGCGTAAGGGAGACCCAGTACTTC.

This clone showed up just once. J is TRBJ2-1 and V is TRBV6-5; TRBD2 agrees at 13 bases. Germline V lookup: CDR1 MNHEY, CDR2 SVGAGI. J gave up 0 bases and V 10 bases, and 3 bases lay outside the gene matches. CDR3 length: 15 residues. The CDR3 protein is CATRTSGSSYNEQFF. The CDR3 bases are TGTGCCACCAGGACTAGCGGGAGCTCCTACAATGAGCAGTTCTTC.

The chain combines TRBV11-1 with TRBJ1-1; D gene ambiguous. Trimming removed 1 base from V and 6 bases from J, with 9 bases in between. This CDR3 region has 13 residues. Germline V gene data show CDR1 as SGHAT and CDR2 as FQDESV (reference sequence). CDR3 nucleotide sequence: TGTGCCAGCAGCTTAGGCGGGCGGGCTGAAGCTTTCTTT. It yields the protein CASSLGGRAEAFF.

The rearrangement joins TRBV7-9 to TRBJ2-7; TRBD2 agrees at 12 bases. J gave up 0 bases and V 8 bases, and 11 bases lay outside the gene matches. The CDR3 consists of 17 residues. Germline CDR1 is SEHNR and CDR2 is FQNEAQ (reference sequence). The CDR3, as DNA: TGTGCCAGCCGCTCCGGGACTAGCGGGCCTAGCTCCTACGAGCAGTACTTC. It specifies CASRSGTSGPSSYEQYF.

The V call is TRBV11-3, the J call TRBJ1-6; D remains ambiguous. The CDR3 runs to 18 residues. V was shortened by 1 base and J by 4 bases, with 17 bases between the two germline ends. Germline V CDR1 and CDR2: SGHNT, YENEEA. The chain's CDR3 is CASSLVVTPTQYNSPLHF. DNA of the CDR3: TGTGCCAGCAGCTTAGTGGTCACACCAACGCAGTATAATTCACCCCTCCACTTT. The variable domain in full, with the rest retrieved from reference TRBV11-3 and TRBJ1-6, is EAGVVQSPRYKIIEKKQPVAFWCNPISGHNTLYWYLQNLGQGPELLIRYENEEAVDDSQLPKDRFSAERLKGVDSTLKIQPAELGDSAVYLCASSLVVTPTQYNSPLHFGNGTRLTVT.

This sequence joins TRBV13 and TRBJ2-1, with 8 bases fitting TRBD2. Germline CDR1 is PRHDT and CDR2 is FYEKMQ (reference sequence). The CDR3 consists of 14 residues. J gave up 8 bases and V 5 bases, and 8 bases lay outside the gene matches. In DNA form, the CDR3 reads TGTGCCAGCAGCCGATTAGCGGGGCGGGATGAGCAGTTCTTC. It translates to CASSRLAGRDEQFF.

This clone was picked up a small number of times. The rearrangement links TRBV6-2 or TRBV6-3 to TRBJ1-5; 8 positions match TRBD1. The V gene's germline CDR1 is MNHEY and CDR2 SVGEGT. The CDR3 runs 13 residues. The junction had 3 bases not matched to a gene; V was cut back by 5 bases and J by 6 bases. CDR3: CASSRTGFQPQHF. CDR3 in DNA: TGTGCCAGCAGTAGGACAGGGTTTCAGCCCCAGCATTTT.